A single sample is the source of the 18 T cell receptor beta chains below, sequenced in a study of identical twins. TCRdb re-called the 5' RACE reads with MiXCR, one entry per CDR3 protein. The sample has 600,000 to 850,000 distinct CDR3 sequences; around a sixth are singletons. The same data also went into a second study, on T cells expressing NK-cell markers.

Sequencing was carried out using PBMCs. These receptors came from a woman between 18 and 30 years old in good health.

This chain joins TRBV9 and TRBJ2-3; D may correspond to TRBD1 or TRBD2 (6 bases each). Per germline, CDR1 SGDLS and CDR2 YYNGEE. This CDR3 is built from 13 residues. The germline V and J ends were trimmed by 6 bases and 6 bases, with 14 bases remaining between them. In nucleotides, the CDR3 is TGTGCCAGCAACCAAGGGGGGTCGGATACGCAGTATTTT. This codes for CASNQGGSDTQYF.

This clonotype has just a few counts. The V and J genes are TRBV29-1 and TRBJ2-7; possible D gene TRBD1, 6 bases. This CDR3 is 14 amino acids long. Germline V gives CDR1 SQVTM, CDR2 ANQGSEA. Trimming removed 1 base from V and 4 bases from J, with 14 bases in between. The CDR3 nucleotides read TGCAGCGTTGAAGGCTATGGGGGCCGGTACGAGCAGTACTTC. It codes for CSVEGYGGRYEQYF.

This clonotype is a singleton in its sample. The chain links TRBV11-2 to TRBJ2-1; D call uncertain. This CDR3 has 15 amino acids. V lost 4 bases and J lost 6, with 16 bases in between. Germline values: CDR1 SGHAT, CDR2 FQNNGV. DNA of the CDR3: TGTGCCAGCAGCTCGTTGCAAGAACTGGCCAATGAGCAGTTCTTC. Translated: CASSSLQELANEQFF.

This clonotype was recorded a few times. The chain couples TRBV9 to TRBJ1-2, with 7 bases identical to TRBD1. Trimming cost V 7 bases and J 4 bases; bases outside gene matches: 10. CDR1 SGDLS and CDR2 YYNGEE come from the germline V gene. The CDR3 has 14 residues. In DNA form, the CDR3 reads TGTGCCAGCGGACGGGACAGTGGCTTCTATGGCTACACCTTC. Translating gives CASGRDSGFYGYTF. Looking up the rest from reference TRBV9 and TRBJ1-2 gives the full variable domain: DSGVTQTPKHLITATGQRVTLRCSPRSGDLSVYWYQQSLDQGLQFLIQYYNGEERAKGNILERFSAQQFPDLHSELNLSSLELGDSALYFCASGRDSGFYGYTFGSGTRLTVV.

This clonotype was picked up a small number of times. The chain employs TRBV15 and TRBJ2-5; 7 bases are a match to TRBD2. This CDR3 is built from 18 residues. Germline V gives CDR1 LNHNV, CDR2 YYDKDF (reference sequence). The V segment lost 3 bases and the J segment 1 base; nucleotides outside the gene matches: 14. This CDR3 is CATSSLSTGGSSQETQYF. DNA for the CDR3: TGTGCCACCAGCAGCCTCTCGACGGGAGGATCGTCCCAAGAGACCCAGTACTTC.

This clonotype was picked up a small number of times. The chain combines TRBV7-9 with TRBJ2-7; the D gene is possibly TRBD1 (6 bases). Germline V gene sequence: CDR1 SEHNR, CDR2 FQNEAQ (reference sequence). The CDR3 loop spans 13 amino acids. Deletions cut 5 bases from V and 5 bases from J, with 13 bases between. The CDR3 spells CASSEDSRHEQYF. The CDR3 DNA sequence: TGTGCCAGCAGCGAGGACAGTCGCCACGAGCAGTACTTC.

The V gene is TRBV20-1, the J gene TRBJ2-5, with TRBD2 matching over 7 bases. Losses at the gene ends were 2 bases for V and 9 bases for J; bases not matched to a gene: 6. CDR1 is DFQATT, CDR2 SNEGSKA, per germline (reference sequence). The CDR3 consists of 12 residues. The CDR3 DNA reads as TGCAGTGCTAGAACGGCGGGAGCTCCCCAGTACTTC. Translating it yields CSARTAGAPQYF.

This clonotype appeared a few times. V and J are TRBV12-3 or TRBV12-4 and TRBJ2-7; 10 bases fit TRBD1. The ends lost 4 bases at V and 4 bases at J; junction bases unmatched: 7. The CDR3 is 15 residues long. The CDR3 DNA is TGTGCCAGCAGTTCTGGGACAGGGGTAGGATACGAGCAGTACTTC. Protein: CASSSGTGVGYEQYF.

V is TRBV6-2 or TRBV6-3 and J is TRBJ2-2; maybe TRBD1 (7 bases). Looked up from germline, CDR1 is MNHEY and CDR2 is SVGEGT. Trimming pared 6 bases from V and 3 bases from J, leaving 14 bases between. This CDR3 spans 15 amino acids. The CDR3 sequence: CASSRQGGDTGELFF. The DNA of the CDR3 is TGTGCCAGCAGCAGACAGGGCGGGGACACCGGGGAGCTGTTTTTT.

This clonotype was detected a few times. V usage is TRBV12-3 or TRBV12-4 and J usage is TRBJ1-1, with a possible D match to TRBD1 (5 bases). V shed 3 bases and J shed 1 base, with 15 bases lying between them. This CDR3 contains 16 residues. CDR3 sequence reads: CASSFYAGHTNTEAFF. In nucleotides, the CDR3 is TGTGCCAGCAGTTTCTATGCGGGGCACACGAACACTGAAGCTTTCTTT.

This clonotype came up a few times. The CDR3 sequence is CASSFSGTSGGQETQYF. CDR3 bases: TGCGCCAGCAGCTTCTCCGGGACTAGCGGGGGCCAAGAGACCCAGTACTTC. The chain carries TRBV5-1 and TRBJ2-5; TRBD2 aligns across 14 bases. J lost 1 base, V lost 2 bases, and 4 bases had no gene match. CDR3 length: 17 amino acids. From germline, CDR1 is SGHRS and CDR2 YFSETQ. Complete variable domain (other parts from reference TRBV5-1 and TRBJ2-5): KAGVTQTPRYLIKTRGQQVTLSCSPISGHRSVSWYQQTPGQGLQFLFEYFSETQRNKGNFPGRFSGRQFSNSRSEMNVSTLELGDSALYLCASSFSGTSGGQETQYFGPGTRLLVL.

This clonotype was detected only a few times. The rearrangement uses TRBV5-1 and TRBJ2-5; TRBD1 matches 9 bases. V lost 3 bases to trimming and J lost 6 bases; unmatched junction nucleotides: 9. There are 15 residues in the CDR3. Germline V gives CDR1 SGHRS, CDR2 YFSETQ. The CDR3 DNA reads as TGCGCCAGCAGCTACTCGGACAGGGGAGGCAAGACCCAGTACTTC. It encodes CASSYSDRGGKTQYF.

The V and J genes are TRBV3-1 and TRBJ1-2, with D tentatively TRBD1 (6 bases). This CDR3 contains 15 residues. Germline CDR1 and CDR2: LGHDT and YNNKEL (reference sequence). The V and J ends lost 0 bases and 4 bases respectively, with 12 bases between them. For the CDR3, the DNA is TGTGCCAGCAGCCAAGACCCAGACAGGATCTATGGCTACACCTTC. Translation gives CASSQDPDRIYGYTF.

The chain links TRBV6-5 to TRBJ1-6; possibly TRBD1 for D (5 bases). This CDR3 is built from 13 residues. V was trimmed by 2 bases and J by 13 bases, leaving 12 bases between them. The V gene's germline CDR1 is MNHEY and CDR2 SVGAGI. CDR3 nucleotides: TGTGCCAGCAGTTACGGGGCTGGAGCGCCCCTCCACTTT. It yields the protein CASSYGAGAPLHF.

The chain combines TRBV20-1 with TRBJ2-7; D is ambiguous. This CDR3 spans 14 amino acids. V lost 1 base, J lost 1 base, and 11 bases lay in between. Germline CDR1 is DFQATT and CDR2 is SNEGSKA (reference sequence). The CDR3 nucleotides are TGCAGTGCTAGAGTCCCCGCCGTGTCCTACGAGCAGTACTTC. Translated: CSARVPAVSYEQYF.

This clonotype was counted at least ten times. This chain connects TRBV5-1 to TRBJ2-7; D could derive from TRBD1 or TRBD2 (6 bases each). The ends were cut back, 4 bases at V and 1 base at J, with 9 bases in the middle. This CDR3 region has 13 residues. CDR1 is SGHRS and CDR2 is YFSETQ in the germline V gene. CDR3 DNA sequence: TGCGCCAGCAGCCCGGGGGCATCCTACGAGCAGTACTTC. Encoded protein: CASSPGASYEQYF.

The chain has TRBV12-3 or TRBV12-4 and TRBJ1-2; a weak D match, TRBD1 (5 bases). This CDR3 spans 16 amino acids. Trimming cost V 1 base and J 0 bases, with 12 bases left between them. The CDR3 DNA sequence: TGTGCCAGCAGTTTAGTTACAGGTTGGGCTAACTATGGCTACACCTTC. Translation: CASSLVTGWANYGYTF.

This clonotype was detected ten times or more. The V call is TRBV5-1, the J call TRBJ2-7, with TRBD1 identical over 7 bases. The V gene's germline CDR1 is SGHRS and CDR2 YFSETQ. Trimming at V came to 0 bases and at J to 2 bases, leaving 2 bases not matched to a gene. CDR3 length equals 14 residues. CDR3 nucleotides: TGCGCCAGCAGCTTGGTTCAGGGGGCCTACGAGCAGTACTTC. Its translation: CASSLVQGAYEQYF.